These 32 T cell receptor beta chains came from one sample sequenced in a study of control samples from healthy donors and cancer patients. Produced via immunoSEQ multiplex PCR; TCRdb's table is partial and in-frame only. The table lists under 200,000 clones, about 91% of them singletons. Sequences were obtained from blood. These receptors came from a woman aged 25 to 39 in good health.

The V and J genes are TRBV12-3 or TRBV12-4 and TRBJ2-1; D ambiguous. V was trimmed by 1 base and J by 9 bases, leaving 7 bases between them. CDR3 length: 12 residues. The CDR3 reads CASSLDYGEQFF. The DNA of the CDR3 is TGTGCCAGCAGTTTAGACTACGGTGAGCAGTTCTTC.

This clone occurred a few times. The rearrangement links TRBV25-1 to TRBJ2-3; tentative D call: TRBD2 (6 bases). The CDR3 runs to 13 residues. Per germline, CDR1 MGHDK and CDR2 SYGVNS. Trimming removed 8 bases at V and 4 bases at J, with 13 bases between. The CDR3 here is CASGSGESDTQYF. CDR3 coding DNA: TGTGCCAGCGGGTCGGGGGAATCAGATACGCAGTATTTT.

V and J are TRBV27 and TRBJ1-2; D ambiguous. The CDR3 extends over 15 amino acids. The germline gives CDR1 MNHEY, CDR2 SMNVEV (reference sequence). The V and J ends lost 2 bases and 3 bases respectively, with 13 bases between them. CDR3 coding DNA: TGTGCCAGCAGTTTAGTGGCCACCTGGGACTATGGCTACACCTTC. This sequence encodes CASSLVATWDYGYTF.

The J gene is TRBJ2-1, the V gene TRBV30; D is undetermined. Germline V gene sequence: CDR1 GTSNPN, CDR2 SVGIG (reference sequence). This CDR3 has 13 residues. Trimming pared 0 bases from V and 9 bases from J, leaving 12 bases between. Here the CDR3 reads CAWSVRAVSEQFF. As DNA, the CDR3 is TGTGCCTGGAGTGTACGGGCCGTTTCTGAGCAGTTCTTC.

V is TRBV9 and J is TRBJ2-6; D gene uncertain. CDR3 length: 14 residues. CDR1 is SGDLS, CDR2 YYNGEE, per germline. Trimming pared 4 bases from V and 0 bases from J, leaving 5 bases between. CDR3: CASSRASGANVLTF. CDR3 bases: TGTGCCAGCAGCAGGGCCTCTGGGGCCAACGTCCTGACTTTC. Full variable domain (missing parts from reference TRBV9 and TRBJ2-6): DSGVTQTPKHLITATGQRVTLRCSPRSGDLSVYWYQQSLDQGLQFLIQYYNGEERAKGNILERFSAQQFPDLHSELNLSSLELGDSALYFCASSRASGANVLTFGAGSRLTVL.

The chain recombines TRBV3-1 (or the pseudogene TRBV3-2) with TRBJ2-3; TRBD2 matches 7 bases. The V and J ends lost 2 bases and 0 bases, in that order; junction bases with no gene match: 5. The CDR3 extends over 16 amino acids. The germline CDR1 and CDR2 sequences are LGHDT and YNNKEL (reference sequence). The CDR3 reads CASSQQGLGSTDTQYF. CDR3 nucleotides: TGTGCCAGCAGCCAACAAGGACTAGGGAGCACAGATACGCAGTATTTT.

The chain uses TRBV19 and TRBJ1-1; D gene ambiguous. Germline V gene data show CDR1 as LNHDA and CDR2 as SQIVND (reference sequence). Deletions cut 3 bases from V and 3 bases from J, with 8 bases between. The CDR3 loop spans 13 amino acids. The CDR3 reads CASSMILDTEAFF. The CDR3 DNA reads TGTGCCAGTAGTATGATCCTGGACACTGAAGCTTTCTTT.

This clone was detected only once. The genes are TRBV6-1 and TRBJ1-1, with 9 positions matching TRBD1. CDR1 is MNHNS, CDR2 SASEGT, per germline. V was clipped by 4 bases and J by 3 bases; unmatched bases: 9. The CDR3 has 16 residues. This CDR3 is CASSGGTGNFHTEAFF. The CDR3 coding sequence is TGTGCCAGCAGTGGGGGGACAGGGAACTTTCACACTGAAGCTTTCTTT.

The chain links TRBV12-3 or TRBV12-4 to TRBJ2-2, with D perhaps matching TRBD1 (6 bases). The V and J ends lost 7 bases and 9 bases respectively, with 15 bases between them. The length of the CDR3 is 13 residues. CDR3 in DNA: TGTGCCAGCACCGGGACACGGTTGTGGGAGCTGTTTTTT. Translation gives CASTGTRLWELFF.

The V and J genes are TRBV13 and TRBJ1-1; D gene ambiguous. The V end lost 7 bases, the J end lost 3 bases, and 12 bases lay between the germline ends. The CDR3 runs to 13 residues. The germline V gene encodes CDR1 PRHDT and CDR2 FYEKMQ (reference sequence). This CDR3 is CASTITPDTEAFF. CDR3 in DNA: TGTGCCAGCACCATCACTCCCGACACTGAAGCTTTCTTT.

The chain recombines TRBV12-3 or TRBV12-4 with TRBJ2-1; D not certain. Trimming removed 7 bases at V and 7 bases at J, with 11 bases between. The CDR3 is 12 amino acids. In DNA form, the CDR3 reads TGTGCCAGCACCCCAACTCTTAATGAGCAGTTCTTC. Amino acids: CASTPTLNEQFF.

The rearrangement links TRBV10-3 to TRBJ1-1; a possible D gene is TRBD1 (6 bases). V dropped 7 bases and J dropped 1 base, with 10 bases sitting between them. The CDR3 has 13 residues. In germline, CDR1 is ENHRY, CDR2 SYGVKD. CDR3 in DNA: TGTGCCATCAAGGACAGACAGAACACTGAAGCTTTCTTT. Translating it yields CAIKDRQNTEAFF.

CDR3 coding DNA: TGTGCCAGCAGTTGGGGGACCGGGACTAGCGGGGGAGAGCAGTACTTC. This gives the protein CASSWGTGTSGGEQYF. The chain uses TRBV6-5 and TRBJ2-7; 14 nucleotides line up with TRBD2. This CDR3 spans 16 amino acids. V lost 4 bases and J lost 7; bases outside the gene matches: 9. Germline V gene data show CDR1 as MNHEY and CDR2 as SVGAGI.

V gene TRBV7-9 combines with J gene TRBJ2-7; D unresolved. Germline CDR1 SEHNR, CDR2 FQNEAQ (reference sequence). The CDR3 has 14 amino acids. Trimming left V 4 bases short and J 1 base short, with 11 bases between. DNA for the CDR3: TGTGCCAGCAGCTCCACGGAGAATTCCTACGAGCAGTACTTC. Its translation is CASSSTENSYEQYF.

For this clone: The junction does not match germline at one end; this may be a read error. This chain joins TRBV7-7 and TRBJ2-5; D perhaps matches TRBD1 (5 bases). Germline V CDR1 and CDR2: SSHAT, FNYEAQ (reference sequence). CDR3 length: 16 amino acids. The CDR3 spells CASSLGRLVRGETQYF. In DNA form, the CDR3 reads TGTGCTAGCAGCTTAGGGCGGCTAGTAAGGGGAGAGACCCAGTACTTC.

CDR3 sequence: CASSLGTRGGNTIYF. The DNA of the CDR3 is TGCGCCAGCAGCTTGGGGACAAGGGGTGGAAACACCATATATTTT. The rearrangement uses TRBV5-1 and TRBJ1-3; maybe TRBD1 (5 bases). The ends were cut back, 0 bases at V and 3 bases at J, with 10 bases in the middle. CDR1 and CDR2 (germline): SGHRS, YFSETQ. This CDR3 region has 15 residues.

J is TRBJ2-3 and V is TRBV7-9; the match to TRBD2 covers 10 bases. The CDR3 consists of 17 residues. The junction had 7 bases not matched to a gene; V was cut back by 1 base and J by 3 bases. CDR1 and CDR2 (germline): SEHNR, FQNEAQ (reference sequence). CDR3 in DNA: TGTGCCAGCAGCTTAGATCTAGCGGGGGATGGGACAGATACGCAGTATTTT. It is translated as CASSLDLAGDGTDTQYF.

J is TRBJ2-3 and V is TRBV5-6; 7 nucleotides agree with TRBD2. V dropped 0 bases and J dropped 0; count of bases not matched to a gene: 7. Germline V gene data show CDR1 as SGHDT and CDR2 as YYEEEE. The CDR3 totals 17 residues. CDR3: CASSLASGALSTDTQYF. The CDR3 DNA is TGTGCCAGCAGCTTGGCTAGCGGAGCACTTAGCACAGATACGCAGTATTTT.

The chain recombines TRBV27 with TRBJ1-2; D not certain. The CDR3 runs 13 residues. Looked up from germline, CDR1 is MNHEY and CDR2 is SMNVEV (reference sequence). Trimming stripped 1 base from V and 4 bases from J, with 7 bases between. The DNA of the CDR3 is TGTGCCAGCAGTTTATTTCTGGGCTATGGCTACACCTTC. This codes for CASSLFLGYGYTF.

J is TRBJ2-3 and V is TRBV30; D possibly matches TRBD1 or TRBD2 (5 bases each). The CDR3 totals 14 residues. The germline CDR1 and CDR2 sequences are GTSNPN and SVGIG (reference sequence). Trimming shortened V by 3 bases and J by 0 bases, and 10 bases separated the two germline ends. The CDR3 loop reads CAWRGPSSTDTQYF. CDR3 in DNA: TGTGCCTGGAGGGGACCCTCTAGCACAGATACGCAGTATTTT.

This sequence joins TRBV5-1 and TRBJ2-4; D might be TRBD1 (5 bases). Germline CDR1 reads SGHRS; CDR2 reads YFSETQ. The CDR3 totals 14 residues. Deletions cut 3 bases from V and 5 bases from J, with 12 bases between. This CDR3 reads CASSSPGQENIQYF. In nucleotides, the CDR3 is TGCGCCAGCAGCTCCCCTGGACAAGAAAACATTCAGTACTTC.

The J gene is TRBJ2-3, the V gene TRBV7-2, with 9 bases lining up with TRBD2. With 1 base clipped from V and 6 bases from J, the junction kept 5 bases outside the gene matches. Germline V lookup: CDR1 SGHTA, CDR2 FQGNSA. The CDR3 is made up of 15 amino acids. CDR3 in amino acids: CASSLDAGGRDTQYF. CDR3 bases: TGTGCCAGCAGCTTAGATGCGGGAGGGCGGGATACGCAGTATTTT.

CDR3 region: CASSSTGTSYEQYF. In DNA, the CDR3 is TGTGCCAGCAGTTCGACAGGCACCTCCTACGAGCAGTACTTC. This chain joins TRBV27 and TRBJ2-7, with D perhaps matching TRBD1 (6 bases). CDR3 size: 14 residues. Germline values: CDR1 MNHEY, CDR2 SMNVEV (reference sequence). V shed 4 bases and J shed 0 bases, with 10 bases lying between them.

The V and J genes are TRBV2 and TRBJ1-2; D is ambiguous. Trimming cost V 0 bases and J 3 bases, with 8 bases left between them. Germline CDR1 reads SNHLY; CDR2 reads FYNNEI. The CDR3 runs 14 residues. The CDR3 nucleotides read TGTGCCAGCAGTGAAGCGGGCACCTACTATGGCTACACCTTC. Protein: CASSEAGTYYGYTF. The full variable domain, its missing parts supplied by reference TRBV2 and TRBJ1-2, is EPEVTQTPSHQVTQMGQEVILRCVPISNHLYFYWYRQILGQKVEFLVSFYNNEISEKSEIFDDQFSVERPDGSNFTLKIRSTKLEDSAMYFCASSEAGTYYGYTFGSGTRLTVV.

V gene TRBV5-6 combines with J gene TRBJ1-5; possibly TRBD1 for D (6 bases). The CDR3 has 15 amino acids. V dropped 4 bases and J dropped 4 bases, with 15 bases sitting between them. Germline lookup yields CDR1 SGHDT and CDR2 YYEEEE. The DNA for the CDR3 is TGTGCCAGCAGCCGACGATACAGGGAGAATCAGCCCCAGCATTTT. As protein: CASSRRYRENQPQHF.

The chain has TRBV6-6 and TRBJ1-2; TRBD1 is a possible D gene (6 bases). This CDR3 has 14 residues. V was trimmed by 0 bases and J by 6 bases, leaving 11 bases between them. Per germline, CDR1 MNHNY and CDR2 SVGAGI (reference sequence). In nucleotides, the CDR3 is TGTGCCAGCAGTTACTCACAGGGTTCAAATGGCTACACCTTC. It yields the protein CASSYSQGSNGYTF.

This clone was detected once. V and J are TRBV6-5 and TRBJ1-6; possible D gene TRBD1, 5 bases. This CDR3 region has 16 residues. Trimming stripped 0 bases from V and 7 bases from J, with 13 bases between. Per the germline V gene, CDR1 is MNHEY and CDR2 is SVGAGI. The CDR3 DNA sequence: TGTGCCAGCAGTTACTCGGGGCAGATAAACAATTCACCCCTCCACTTT. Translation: CASSYSGQINNSPLHF.

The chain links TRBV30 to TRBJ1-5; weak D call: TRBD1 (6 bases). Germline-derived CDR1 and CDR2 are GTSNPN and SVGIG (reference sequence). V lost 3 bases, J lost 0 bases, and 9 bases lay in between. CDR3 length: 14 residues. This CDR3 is CAWSTGNSNQPQHF. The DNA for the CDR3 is TGTGCCTGGAGCACAGGGAATAGCAATCAGCCCCAGCATTTT.

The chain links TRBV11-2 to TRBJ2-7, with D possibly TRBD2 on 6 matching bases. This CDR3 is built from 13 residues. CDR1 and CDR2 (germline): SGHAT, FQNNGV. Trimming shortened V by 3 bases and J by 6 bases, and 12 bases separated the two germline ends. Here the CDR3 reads CASSLVRGSEQYV. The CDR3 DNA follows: TGTGCCAGCAGCTTGGTCCGGGGGTCCGAGCAGTACGTC.

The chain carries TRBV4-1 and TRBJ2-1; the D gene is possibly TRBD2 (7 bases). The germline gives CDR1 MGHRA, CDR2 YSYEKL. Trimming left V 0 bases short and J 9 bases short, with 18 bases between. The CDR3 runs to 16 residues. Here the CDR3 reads CASSQEGGGRELEQFF. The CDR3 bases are TGCGCCAGCAGCCAAGAAGGAGGGGGGCGGGAGCTTGAGCAGTTCTTC.

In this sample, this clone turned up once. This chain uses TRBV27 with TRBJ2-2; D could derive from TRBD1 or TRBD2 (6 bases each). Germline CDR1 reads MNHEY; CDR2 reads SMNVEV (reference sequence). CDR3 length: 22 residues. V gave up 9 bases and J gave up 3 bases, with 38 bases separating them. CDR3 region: CASRLGGTLPGLFLGDTGELFF. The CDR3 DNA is TGTGCCAGTCGACTAGGGGGGACACTCCCAGGTTTATTTCTGGGGGACACCGGGGAGCTGTTTTTT.

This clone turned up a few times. CDR3 protein: CASSADGGGYGYTF. The CDR3 nucleotides read TGTGCCAGCAGCGCCGACGGTGGAGGGTATGGCTACACCTTC. The gene calls are TRBV5-6 and TRBJ1-2, with unresolved D. The ends were cut back, 4 bases at V and 5 bases at J, with 15 bases in the middle. CDR1 is SGHDT and CDR2 is YYEEEE in the germline V gene. The CDR3 loop spans 14 amino acids.